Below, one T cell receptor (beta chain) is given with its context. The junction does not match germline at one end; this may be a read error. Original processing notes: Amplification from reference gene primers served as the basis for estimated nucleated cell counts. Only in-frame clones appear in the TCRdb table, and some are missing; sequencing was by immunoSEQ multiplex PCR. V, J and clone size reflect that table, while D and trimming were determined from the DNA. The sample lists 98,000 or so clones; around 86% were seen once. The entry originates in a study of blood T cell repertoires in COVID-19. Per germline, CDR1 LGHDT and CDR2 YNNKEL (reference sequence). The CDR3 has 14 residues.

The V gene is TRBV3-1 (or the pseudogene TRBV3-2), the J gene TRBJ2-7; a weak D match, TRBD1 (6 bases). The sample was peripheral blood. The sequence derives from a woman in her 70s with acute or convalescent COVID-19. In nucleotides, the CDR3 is TGTGCCAGCAGCCAAGATCCAGGGGCCTACGGGCAGTACTTC. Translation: CASSQDPGAYGQYF.